This TCR beta chain was documented in a study of blood T cell repertoires in COVID-19. Study details: PBMCs, B-cell-depleted T cells, or T cells were the source of the cDNA or gDNA that made up the material.

In germline, CDR1 is MDHEN, CDR2 SYDVKM. The V gene lost 10 bases and the J gene lost 1 base, with 8 bases spanning the gap. This CDR3 is built from 12 residues. The repertoire was sequenced with immunoSEQ multiplex PCR; TCRdb's copy has only in-frame clones and lacks some. The data hold about 190,000 clones, with roughly four fifths observed a single time. Specimen: peripheral blood. This clonotype originated in a woman between 35 and 50 years old with acute or convalescent COVID-19. The V gene is TRBV28, the J gene TRBJ2-1; D is possibly TRBD2 (5 bases). The CDR3 DNA is TGTGCCACACGGGATTCCTACAATGAGCAGTTCTTC. It yields the protein CATRDSYNEQFF.